The 22 T cell receptor beta chains below come from one sample, sequenced in a study of immune heterogeneity within non-small cell lung tumors. Bulk tumor genomic DNA served as template, at roughly 630 ng per sample. Biopsies that were spaced far apart were taken, several per primary tumor, during surgery. Curative surgery was undertaken by patients, who had untreated, newly diagnosed non-small cell lung cancer. In a multiplex PCR, 32 V and 13 J primers amplified TCR beta CDR3. TCRdb itself ran the multiplex PCR reads through MiXCR, one entry per CDR3 protein. The table lists 2,000 or so distinct CDR3 sequences, about 20% of them singletons. Sequenced material: lung tumor tissue. All receptors derive from a woman between 45 and 60 years old with non-small cell lung cancer.

This clonotype is large in the sample. The chain has TRBV5-1 and TRBJ2-7, with 8 bases matching TRBD2. V lost 0 bases to trimming and J lost 3 bases; unmatched junction nucleotides: 2. The germline V gene encodes CDR1 SGHRS and CDR2 YFSETQ. The CDR3 is 14 amino acids. The CDR3 DNA sequence: TGCGCCAGCAGCTTGGGCGGGGGGCTCTACGAGCAGTACTTC. The encoded protein is CASSLGGGLYEQYF.

By share, this clonotype ranks as medium-sized. This sequence joins TRBV7-6 and TRBJ2-3, with D hard to call. The germline gives CDR1 SGHVS, CDR2 FNYEAQ. This CDR3 is 14 amino acids long. With 1 base removed from V and 4 bases from J, the gap between germline ends came to 9 bases. CDR3 sequence (DNA): TGTGCCAGCAGCTTAGTTGAAGCAGCAGATACGCAGTATTTT. It is translated as CASSLVEAADTQYF.

V gene TRBV14 combines with J gene TRBJ1-2; D might be TRBD1 (6 bases). Between the trimmed V and J ends, which lost 0 bases and 4 bases, there was a span of 12 bases. In germline, CDR1 is SGHDN, CDR2 FVKESK. This CDR3 has 15 amino acids. The CDR3 nucleotides read TGTGCCAGCAGCCAAGATCCCGGGGGCGTCTATGGCTACACCTTC. It is translated as CASSQDPGGVYGYTF.

A few counts support this clonotype. The chain recombines TRBV10-2 with TRBJ2-1; 10 bases line up with TRBD1. CDR3 size: 14 residues. Germline V lookup: CDR1 WSHSY, CDR2 SAAADI. V trimming: 7 bases; J trimming: 8 bases; junction bases outside the gene matches: 8. The CDR3 reads CASIPIGTGDEQFF. CDR3 DNA sequence: TGCGCCAGCATCCCTATCGGGACAGGGGATGAGCAGTTCTTC.

This clonotype is judged medium-sized. V and J are TRBV6-2 or TRBV6-3 and TRBJ2-7; tentatively, D is TRBD2 (6 bases). The CDR3 has 15 amino acids. CDR1 and CDR2 (germline): MNHEY, SVGEGT. Trimming removed 2 bases from V and 7 bases from J, with 18 bases in between. The CDR3 coding sequence is TGTGCCAGCAGTTACGCCGCGGGGAAGGGCCGAGAGCAGTACTTC. The encoded protein is CASSYAAGKGREQYF.

This clonotype is medium-sized in the sample. The chain combines TRBV5-1 with TRBJ2-7; 12 nucleotides align to TRBD1. CDR3 length equals 16 residues. Germline loops: CDR1 SGHRS, CDR2 YFSETQ. J lost 4 bases, V lost 4 bases, and 9 bases had no gene match. CDR3 loop: CASSDEGQGAGYEQYF. CDR3 in DNA: TGCGCCAGCAGCGACGAGGGACAGGGGGCGGGGTACGAGCAGTACTTC.

By its share, this clonotype is medium-sized (0.01 to 0.1%). The J gene is TRBJ1-2, the V gene TRBV28; 8 bases align to TRBD1. V was clipped by 2 bases and J by 2 bases; unmatched bases: 19. The CDR3 length is 20 residues. CDR1 and CDR2 (germline): MDHEN, SYDVKM. CDR3 amino acids: CASSLLSWYESGGANYGYTF. The CDR3 DNA is TGTGCCAGCAGTTTACTTTCCTGGTACGAATCAGGGGGCGCGAACTATGGCTACACCTTC.

This sequence joins TRBV2 and TRBJ2-1; TRBD2 agrees at 10 bases. V shed 4 bases and J 9 bases; nucleotides not matched to a gene: 9. This CDR3 contains 15 residues. Germline CDR1 and CDR2: SNHLY and FYNNEI. The CDR3 is CASSVQAGGPVEQFF. The CDR3 DNA sequence: TGTGCCAGCAGTGTCCAAGCGGGAGGGCCTGTTGAGCAGTTCTTC.

Notes on this clonotype: This may come from a read error, since a much larger clone is one base off. This chain connects TRBV7-9 to TRBJ2-2; D not certain. The CDR3 runs 16 residues. Germline loops: CDR1 SEHNR, CDR2 FQNEAQ (reference sequence). The CDR3 DNA follows: TGTGCCATCAGCTTCCTGGACGGTCTAGGCACCGGGGAGCTGTTTTTT. Translation gives CAISFLDGLGTGELFF.

This clonotype was observed a few times. Given a much more abundant clone one base away, this may be a read error. V gene TRBV11-2 combines with J gene TRBJ1-1; unclear D gene. The CDR3 runs 15 residues. V was shortened by 5 bases and J by 3 bases, with 16 bases between the two germline ends. Germline V lookup: CDR1 SGHAT, CDR2 FQNNGV. The CDR3 bases are TGTGCCAGCAGCCTTACTTGTCCCCGGGACACTGAAGCTTTCTTT. This sequence encodes CASSLTCPRDTEAFF.

This clonotype is deemed medium-sized (0.01 to 0.1%). CDR3 sequence reads: CASSFGFGVSRTEAFF. In DNA, the CDR3 is TGTGCCAGCAGCTTTGGGTTCGGGGTGAGTCGCACTGAAGCTTTCTTT. The V gene is TRBV5-6, the J gene TRBJ1-1, with D unclear. Looked up from germline, CDR1 is SGHDT and CDR2 is YYEEEE. Between the trimmed V and J ends, which lost 2 bases and 4 bases, there was a span of 18 bases. This CDR3 contains 16 residues.

This clonotype is deemed medium-sized (0.01 to 0.1%). The CDR3 region is CSARLAGAYEQYF. In nucleotides, the CDR3 is TGCAGTGCAAGACTAGCGGGAGCCTACGAGCAGTACTTC. The chain recombines TRBV20-1 with TRBJ2-7, with 12 bases matching TRBD2. There are 13 residues in the CDR3. J was trimmed by 2 bases and V by 6 bases; bases with no gene match: 2. Germline V CDR1 and CDR2: DFQATT, SNEGSKA (reference sequence).

This clonotype was observed a handful of times. V gene TRBV7-9 combines with J gene TRBJ1-1; weak D call: TRBD1 (6 bases). The V end was cut by 5 bases, the J end by 1 base, with 14 bases between. The CDR3 is made up of 15 amino acids. In germline, CDR1 is SEHNR, CDR2 FQNEAQ (reference sequence). CDR3 nucleotide sequence: TGTGCCAGCAGCCCCCCGACAGGCTCGAACACTGAAGCTTTCTTT. Translating gives CASSPPTGSNTEAFF.

By frequency in the sample, this clonotype is large. The chain recombines TRBV6-1 with TRBJ2-2; 9 bases match TRBD2. The CDR3 contains 15 residues. Germline trimming cut 5 bases from V and 6 bases from J; bases unmatched to any gene: 7. Germline CDR1 and CDR2: MNHNS and SASEGT. The DNA of the CDR3 is TGTGCCAGCAGTTATCCCGGGACTAGCCCCGGGGAGCTGTTTTTT. Protein sequence: CASSYPGTSPGELFF.

This clonotype was recorded only once. CDR3 sequence reads: CSVRAGANEQFF. The CDR3 nucleotides read TGCAGCGTTAGAGCGGGGGCAAATGAGCAGTTCTTC. The gene calls are TRBV29-1 and TRBJ2-1; TRBD2 aligns across 8 bases. Germline V lookup: CDR1 SQVTM, CDR2 ANQGSEA. The CDR3 is made up of 12 amino acids. The V gene end was trimmed by 5 bases and the J gene end by 7 bases; junction bases not matched to a gene: 4.

Within the sample, this clonotype is medium-sized (0.01 to 0.1%). This chain uses TRBV5-1 with TRBJ2-3; perhaps TRBD2 as D (7 bases). The CDR3 covers 16 residues. Trimming cost V 3 bases and J 6 bases, with 20 bases left between them. Germline V gene sequence: CDR1 SGHRS, CDR2 YFSETQ. The CDR3 sequence is CASSSQGGGLMDTQYF. The CDR3 nucleotides are TGCGCCAGCAGCTCCCAAGGCGGGGGCTTAATGGATACGCAGTATTTT.

This clonotype was seen a handful of times. The chain carries TRBV7-9 and TRBJ2-3; D may match TRBD1 or TRBD2 (6 bases each). CDR3 length: 16 residues. Germline V CDR1 and CDR2: SEHNR, FQNEAQ (reference sequence). V shed 5 bases and J shed 1 base, with 16 bases lying between them. CDR3 in amino acids: CASSPSFGGRTDTQYF. The CDR3 coding sequence is TGTGCCAGCAGCCCGTCCTTCGGGGGCCGCACAGATACGCAGTATTTT.

The J gene is TRBJ2-3, the V gene TRBV29-1; TRBD2 matches at 7 bases. The CDR3 length is 14 residues. V lost 4 bases, J lost 1 base, and 5 bases stayed unmatched. Germline V gene lookup returns CDR1 SQVTM and CDR2 ANQGSEA. CDR3 in amino acids: CSVVLAYGTDTQYF. CDR3 bases: TGCAGCGTTGTACTAGCGTATGGCACAGATACGCAGTATTTT.

This clonotype is deemed medium-sized. The chain is built from TRBV28 and TRBJ2-3; maybe TRBD1 (6 bases). There are 15 residues in the CDR3. CDR1 and CDR2 from the germline V gene are MDHEN and SYDVKM. Trimming shortened V by 4 bases and J by 15 bases, and 26 bases separated the two germline ends. The CDR3 reads CASSSPPRDNCLSYF. CDR3 DNA sequence: TGTGCCAGCAGTTCCCCCCCCCGGGACAACTGCCTTAGTTATTTT.

This clonotype is classed as large. The chain links TRBV7-9 to TRBJ1-2; 9 bases are a match to TRBD1. Per germline, CDR1 SEHNR and CDR2 FQNEAQ (reference sequence). Trimming cost V 5 bases and J 3 bases; bases outside gene matches: 7. The CDR3 is made up of 15 amino acids. DNA of the CDR3: TGTGCCAGCAGCCCCGAATGGACAGGGGACTATGGCTACACCTTC. Protein: CASSPEWTGDYGYTF.

This clonotype was seen a single time. The chain employs TRBV10-3 and TRBJ2-7; 11 nucleotides match TRBD1. Germline CDR1 and CDR2: ENHRY and SYGVKD. V shed 6 bases and J 3 bases; nucleotides not matched to a gene: 4. This CDR3 region has 14 residues. CDR3: CAISPGTGGYEQYF. The CDR3 DNA reads TGTGCCATCAGCCCCGGGACAGGGGGCTACGAGCAGTACTTC.

V usage is TRBV5-6 and J usage is TRBJ2-4, with TRBD1 identical over 10 bases. The closer fit of TRBJ2-1 to the DNA end suggests the J call may be wrong. CDR3 length: 12 residues. Germline V CDR1 and CDR2: SGHDT, YYEEEE. CDR3 loop: CASSWDRGAQFF. The CDR3 nucleotides are TGTGCCAGCAGCTGGGACAGGGGTGCGCAGTTCTTC.